Listed below are T cell receptor beta chains from one sample, sequenced in a study of control samples from healthy donors and cancer patients. Repertoires were generated with immunoSEQ multiplex PCR, while TCRdb's copy carries only in-frame clones and drops some. This sample yields over 150,000 clones, of which around 87% are seen a single time; approximately 1.5% belongs to the top ten. Material for sequencing was blood. The receptors were sampled from a woman between 50 and 59 years old in good health. Both conserved end residues are trimmed from each CDR3. Clone sizes are given selectively: once, few, many, or a class where the clone is expanded.

j_gene: TRBJ1-2
v_gene: TRBV5-6
abundance: -
CDR3aa: ASSLYLLNTYGYT

j_gene: TRBJ2-2
v_gene: TRBV28
abundance: -
CDR3aa: ASLTIGHGELF

j_gene: TRBJ2-2
v_gene: TRBV5-1
abundance: -
CDR3aa: ASRLTGAPNTGELF

j_gene: TRBJ2-7
v_gene: TRBV7-2
abundance: -
CDR3aa: ASSSVVGEQY

j_gene: TRBJ1-5
v_gene: TRBV7-3
abundance: -
CDR3aa: ASSATGGNQPQH

j_gene: TRBJ2-3
v_gene: TRBV5-6
abundance: -
CDR3aa: ASSLTGTTTQY

j_gene: TRBJ2-2
v_gene: TRBV5-1
abundance: -
CDR3aa: ASTPGGTRSGELF

j_gene: TRBJ1-1
v_gene: TRBV6-6
abundance: -
CDR3aa: ASSYPGARDRFEAF

j_gene: TRBJ2-7
v_gene: TRBV28
abundance: -
CDR3aa: ASSLVAPNEQY

j_gene: TRBJ1-4
v_gene: TRBV12-3/TRBV12-4
abundance: -
CDR3aa: ASRGGASEKLF

j_gene: TRBJ2-7
v_gene: TRBV11-1
abundance: -
CDR3aa: ASSLVGQNYEQY

j_gene: TRBJ1-5
v_gene: TRBV6-2/TRBV6-3
abundance: few
CDR3aa: ASSWMAAGVQPQH

j_gene: TRBJ2-2
v_gene: TRBV10-3
abundance: once
CDR3aa: AITGTASTGELF

j_gene: TRBJ2-3
v_gene: TRBV20-1
abundance: -
CDR3aa: SASGSTDTQY

j_gene: TRBJ1-1
v_gene: TRBV27
abundance: -
CDR3aa: ASSRTGDTEAF

j_gene: TRBJ2-3
v_gene: TRBV18
abundance: once
CDR3aa: ASSPSRDSRDTQY

j_gene: TRBJ2-1
v_gene: TRBV5-4
abundance: -
CDR3aa: ASSLEIANEQF

j_gene: TRBJ2-4
v_gene: TRBV30
abundance: -
CDR3aa: AWGRGGTKNIQY

j_gene: TRBJ2-2
v_gene: TRBV6-5
abundance: -
CDR3aa: ASSYNTGELF

j_gene: TRBJ2-5
v_gene: TRBV27
abundance: -
CDR3aa: ASSQGATQY

j_gene: TRBJ1-1
v_gene: TRBV7-8
abundance: -
CDR3aa: ASSFVMNTEAF

j_gene: TRBJ1-1
v_gene: TRBV5-4
abundance: -
CDR3aa: ASSVRDRTEAF

j_gene: TRBJ2-1
v_gene: TRBV11-2
abundance: -
CDR3aa: ASSLERLAHYNEQF

j_gene: TRBJ2-2
v_gene: TRBV7-2
abundance: -
CDR3aa: ASSPARTANTGELF

j_gene: TRBJ1-1
v_gene: TRBV5-6
abundance: -
CDR3aa: ASSLAGGWGNTEAF

j_gene: TRBJ1-2
v_gene: TRBV29-1
abundance: -
CDR3aa: SVYDILQV

j_gene: TRBJ1-2
v_gene: TRBV25-1
abundance: -
CDR3aa: ASSERVETYGYT

j_gene: TRBJ1-2
v_gene: TRBV11-2
abundance: -
CDR3aa: ASSLNAYYGYT

j_gene: TRBJ2-2
v_gene: TRBV6-5
abundance: -
CDR3aa: AMSLSAFTGELF

j_gene: TRBJ1-4
v_gene: TRBV13
abundance: -
CDR3aa: ASSFGGTETEKLF

j_gene: TRBJ2-3
v_gene: TRBV4-3
abundance: -
CDR3aa: ASSQLAVDTQY

j_gene: TRBJ2-5
v_gene: TRBV7-9
abundance: -
CDR3aa: ASSLLGKKETQY

j_gene: TRBJ2-2
v_gene: TRBV29-1
abundance: -
CDR3aa: SIGYRVWTGELF

j_gene: TRBJ2-5
v_gene: TRBV10-3
abundance: -
CDR3aa: AIGRGQETQY

j_gene: TRBJ1-1
v_gene: TRBV29-1
abundance: -
CDR3aa: SARVGSNTEAF